What follows is one T cell receptor (beta chain) and its context. The antigen is unknown. This sample is part of a study of shared clonotypes between healthy human individuals. Whole-study context: The people who gave samples were two women and three men aged 18 to 49.

Whole-study findings and limits: For naive CD4 cells, approximately 4.8% of clonotypes were shared across a handful of donors. In having few donors, the study represented limited genetic and exposure-history diversity.

It was CD45RO-negative cells, positively selected for CCR7, that made up naive CD8 cells, with terminally differentiated effector memory CD45RA+ cells excluded. Libraries were prepared by immunoSEQ multiplex PCR; TCRdb keeps only in-frame clonotypes and omits some of them. The sample lists hundreds of thousands of clones; 92% were seen once. Germline lookup yields CDR1 KGHSH and CDR2 LQKENI. Trimming removed 5 bases at V and 2 bases at J, with 6 bases between. This CDR3 has 12 residues. The TCR sequence derives from a man aged 25 to 40 in good health. Input material: naive CD8+ T cells sorted from blood. The V gene is TRBV18, the J gene TRBJ1-1; D not certain. The CDR3 region has the DNA TGTGCCAGCTCATCGGGAAACACTGAAGCTTTCTTT. Protein: CASSSGNTEAFF.